The sequence of this T cell receptor (beta chain) was determined in a study of blood T cell repertoires in COVID-19. Germline CDR1 is SGHVS and CDR2 is FNYEAQ. Trimming pared 5 bases from V and 3 bases from J, leaving 7 bases between. This CDR3 is built from 13 residues. Sequencing was performed with immunoSEQ multiplex PCR; in TCRdb, only in-frame clones are kept and a portion is missing. The sample holds some 100,000 clones, about 80% seen once. V gene TRBV7-6 combines with J gene TRBJ1-4, with TRBD1 as a possible D gene (5 bases). The receptor's source is a man aged 65 to 85 with acute or convalescent COVID-19. The sample was peripheral blood. CDR3 sequence reads: CASSETANEKLFF. DNA of the CDR3: TGTGCCAGCAGCGAGACAGCTAATGAAAAACTGTTTTTT.